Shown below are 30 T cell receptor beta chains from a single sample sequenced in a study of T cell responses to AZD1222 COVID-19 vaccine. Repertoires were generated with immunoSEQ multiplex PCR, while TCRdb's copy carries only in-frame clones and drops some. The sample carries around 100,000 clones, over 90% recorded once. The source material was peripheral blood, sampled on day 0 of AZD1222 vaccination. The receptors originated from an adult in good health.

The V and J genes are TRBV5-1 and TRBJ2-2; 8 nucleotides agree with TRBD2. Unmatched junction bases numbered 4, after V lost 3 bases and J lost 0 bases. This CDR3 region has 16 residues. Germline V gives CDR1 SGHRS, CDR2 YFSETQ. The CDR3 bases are TGCGCCAGCAGCTCCCGGGGGGGTACGAACACCGGGGAGCTGTTTTTT. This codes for CASSSRGGTNTGELFF.

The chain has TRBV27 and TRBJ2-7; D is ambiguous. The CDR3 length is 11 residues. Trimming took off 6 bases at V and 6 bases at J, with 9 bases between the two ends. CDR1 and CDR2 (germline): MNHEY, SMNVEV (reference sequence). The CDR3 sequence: CASSDGFEQYF. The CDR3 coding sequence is TGTGCCAGCAGCGATGGGTTCGAGCAGTACTTC.

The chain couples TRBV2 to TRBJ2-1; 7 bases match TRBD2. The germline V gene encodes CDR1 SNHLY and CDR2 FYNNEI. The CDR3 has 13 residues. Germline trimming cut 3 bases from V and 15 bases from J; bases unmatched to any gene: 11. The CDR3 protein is CASSEPPLAVGFF. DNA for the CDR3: TGTGCCAGCAGTGAGCCACCCCTAGCGGTCGGGTTCTTC.

The CDR3 DNA sequence: TGTGCCAGCAGCGGGGACGGGATTTACAATGAGCAGTTCTTC. Translated, it gives CASSGDGIYNEQFF. The chain couples TRBV7-9 to TRBJ2-1; perhaps D is TRBD1 or TRBD2 (5 bases each). With 5 bases removed from V and 4 bases from J, the gap between germline ends came to 12 bases. CDR3 length: 14 residues. CDR1 is SEHNR, CDR2 FQNEAQ, per germline (reference sequence).

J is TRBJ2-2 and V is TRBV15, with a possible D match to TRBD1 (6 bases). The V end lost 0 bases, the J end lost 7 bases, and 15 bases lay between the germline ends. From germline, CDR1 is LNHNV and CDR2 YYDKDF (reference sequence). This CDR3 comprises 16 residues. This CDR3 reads CATSRDLTGSGGELFF. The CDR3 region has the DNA TGTGCCACCAGCAGAGACCTTACAGGGTCGGGCGGGGAGCTGTTTTTT.

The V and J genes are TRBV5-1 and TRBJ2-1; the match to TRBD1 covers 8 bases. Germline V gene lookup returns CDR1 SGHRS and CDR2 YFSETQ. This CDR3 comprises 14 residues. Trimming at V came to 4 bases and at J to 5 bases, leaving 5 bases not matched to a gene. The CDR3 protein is CASSPWTGNNEQFF. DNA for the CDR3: TGCGCCAGCAGCCCATGGACAGGGAACAATGAGCAGTTCTTC.

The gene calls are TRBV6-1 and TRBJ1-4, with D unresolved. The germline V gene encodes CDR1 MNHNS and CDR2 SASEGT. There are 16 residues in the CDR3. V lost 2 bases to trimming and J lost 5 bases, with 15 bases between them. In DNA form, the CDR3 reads TGTGCCAGCAGTGAACCTCCAAGGGCGGCAAATGAAAAACTGTTTTTT. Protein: CASSEPPRAANEKLFF.

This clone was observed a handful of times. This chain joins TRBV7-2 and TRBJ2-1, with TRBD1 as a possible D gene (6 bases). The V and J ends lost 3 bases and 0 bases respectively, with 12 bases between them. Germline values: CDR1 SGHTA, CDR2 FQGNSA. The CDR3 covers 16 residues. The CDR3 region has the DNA TGTGCCAGCAGCTTGGCCGACAGGACCTCCTACAATGAGCAGTTCTTC. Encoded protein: CASSLADRTSYNEQFF.

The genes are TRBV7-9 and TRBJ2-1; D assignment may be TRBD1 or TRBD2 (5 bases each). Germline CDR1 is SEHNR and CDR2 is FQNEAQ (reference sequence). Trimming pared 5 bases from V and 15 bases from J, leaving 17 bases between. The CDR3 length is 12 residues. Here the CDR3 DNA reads TGTGCCAGCAGCGGGGACGTTTTACTGGGGTTCTTC. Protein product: CASSGDVLLGFF.

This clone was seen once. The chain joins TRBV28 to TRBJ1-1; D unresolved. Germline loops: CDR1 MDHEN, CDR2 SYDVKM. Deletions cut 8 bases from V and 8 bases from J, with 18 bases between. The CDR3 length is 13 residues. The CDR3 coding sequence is TGTGCCAGCGCCCTCGCGGAACGGCGAGAAGCTTTCTTT. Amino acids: CASALAERREAFF.

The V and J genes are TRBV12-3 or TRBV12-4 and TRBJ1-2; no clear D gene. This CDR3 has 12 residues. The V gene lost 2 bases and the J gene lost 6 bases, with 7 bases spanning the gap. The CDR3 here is CASSLRRDGYTF. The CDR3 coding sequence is TGTGCCAGCAGTTTAAGGAGGGATGGCTACACCTTC.

Here the CDR3 reads CASIPVVGNNEQFF. The DNA for the CDR3 is TGTGCCAGCATCCCGGTGGTTGGAAACAATGAGCAGTTCTTC. The chain has TRBV6-5 and TRBJ2-1, with unresolved D. The CDR3 loop spans 14 amino acids. From germline, CDR1 is MNHEY and CDR2 SVGAGI. Trimming took off 7 bases at V and 5 bases at J, with 15 bases between the two ends.

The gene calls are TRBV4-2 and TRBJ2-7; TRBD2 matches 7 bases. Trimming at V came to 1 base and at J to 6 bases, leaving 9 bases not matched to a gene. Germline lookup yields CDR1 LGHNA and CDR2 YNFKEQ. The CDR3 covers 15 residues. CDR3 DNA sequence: TGTGCCAGCAGCCAAGTTCGCGCGGGAGCGCCCGAGCAGTACTTC. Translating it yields CASSQVRAGAPEQYF.

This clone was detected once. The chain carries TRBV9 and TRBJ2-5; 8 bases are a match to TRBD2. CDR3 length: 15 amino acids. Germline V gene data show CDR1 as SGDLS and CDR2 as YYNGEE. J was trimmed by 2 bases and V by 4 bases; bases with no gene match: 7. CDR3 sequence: CASSTLAGSQETQYF. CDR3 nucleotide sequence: TGTGCCAGCAGCACCTTAGCGGGGTCTCAAGAGACCCAGTACTTC.

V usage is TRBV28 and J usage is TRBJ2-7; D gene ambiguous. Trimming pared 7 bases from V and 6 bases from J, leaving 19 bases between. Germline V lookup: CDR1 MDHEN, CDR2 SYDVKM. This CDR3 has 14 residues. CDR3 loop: CASKSSPPAREQYF. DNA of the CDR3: TGTGCCAGCAAATCCTCTCCCCCGGCTCGCGAGCAGTACTTC.

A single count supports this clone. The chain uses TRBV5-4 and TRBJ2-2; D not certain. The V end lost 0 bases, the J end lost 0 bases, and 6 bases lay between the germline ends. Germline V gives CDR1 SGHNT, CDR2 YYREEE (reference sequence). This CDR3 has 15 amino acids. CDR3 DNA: TGTGCCAGCAGCTTGGACGGTACGAACACCGGGGAGCTGTTTTTT. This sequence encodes CASSLDGTNTGELFF.

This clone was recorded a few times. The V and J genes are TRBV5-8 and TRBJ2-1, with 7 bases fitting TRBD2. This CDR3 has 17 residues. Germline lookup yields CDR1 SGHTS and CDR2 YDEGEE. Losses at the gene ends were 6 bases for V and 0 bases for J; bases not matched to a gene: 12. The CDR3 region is CASNPGGIIYSYNEQFF. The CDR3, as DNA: TGTGCCAGCAACCCCGGGGGGATTATATACTCCTACAATGAGCAGTTCTTC.

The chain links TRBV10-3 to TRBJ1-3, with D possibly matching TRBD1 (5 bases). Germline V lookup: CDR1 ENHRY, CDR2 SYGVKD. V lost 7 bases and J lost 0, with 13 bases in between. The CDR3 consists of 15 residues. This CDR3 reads CAITWDPSSGNTIYF. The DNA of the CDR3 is TGTGCCATCACCTGGGACCCGAGCTCTGGAAACACCATATATTTT.

The CDR3 DNA reads as TGTGCCAGCAGACCCGGAGCTCAGCCCCAGCATTTT. This translates into CASRPGAQPQHF. V and J are TRBV28 and TRBJ1-5, with unresolved D. CDR3 length: 12 residues. Germline CDR1 MDHEN, CDR2 SYDVKM. The ends were cut back, 6 bases at V and 6 bases at J, with 9 bases in the middle.

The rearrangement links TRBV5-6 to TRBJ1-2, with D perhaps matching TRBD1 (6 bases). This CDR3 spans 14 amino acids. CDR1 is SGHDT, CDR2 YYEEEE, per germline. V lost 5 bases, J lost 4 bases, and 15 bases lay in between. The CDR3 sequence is CASRPRWDIYGYTF. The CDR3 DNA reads TGTGCCAGCAGACCCCGCTGGGACATCTATGGCTACACCTTC.

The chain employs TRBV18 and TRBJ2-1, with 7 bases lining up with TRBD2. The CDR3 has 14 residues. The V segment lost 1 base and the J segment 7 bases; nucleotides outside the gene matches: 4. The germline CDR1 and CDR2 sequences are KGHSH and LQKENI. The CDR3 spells CASSPRGLGNEQFF. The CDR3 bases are TGTGCCAGCTCACCACGAGGACTAGGTAATGAGCAGTTCTTC.

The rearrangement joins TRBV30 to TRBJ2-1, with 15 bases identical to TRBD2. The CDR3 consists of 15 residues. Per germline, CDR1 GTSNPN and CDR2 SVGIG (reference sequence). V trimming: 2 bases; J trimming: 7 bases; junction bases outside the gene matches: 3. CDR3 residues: CAWSTGLAGGNEQFF. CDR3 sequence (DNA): TGTGCCTGGAGTACCGGACTAGCGGGAGGGAATGAGCAGTTCTTC.

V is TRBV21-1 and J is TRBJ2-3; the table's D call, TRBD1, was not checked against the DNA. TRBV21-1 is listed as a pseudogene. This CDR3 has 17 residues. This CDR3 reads CASSKAGWTGSTDTQYF. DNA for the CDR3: TGTGCCAGCAGCAAAGCGGGCTGGACAGGGAGCACAGATACGCAGTATTTT.

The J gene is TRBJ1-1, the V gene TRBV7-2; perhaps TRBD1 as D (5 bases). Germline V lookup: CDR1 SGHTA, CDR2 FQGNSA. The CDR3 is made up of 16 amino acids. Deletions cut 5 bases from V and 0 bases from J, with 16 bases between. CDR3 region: CASSPVLGTMNTEAFF. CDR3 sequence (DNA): TGTGCCAGCAGCCCCGTGTTGGGGACCATGAACACTGAAGCTTTCTTT. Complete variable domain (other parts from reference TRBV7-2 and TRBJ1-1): GAGVSQSPSNKVTEKGKDVELRCDPISGHTALYWYRQSLGQGLEFLIYFQGNSAPDKSGLPSDRFSAERTGGSVSTLTIQRTQQEDSAVYLCASSPVLGTMNTEAFFGQGTRLTVV.

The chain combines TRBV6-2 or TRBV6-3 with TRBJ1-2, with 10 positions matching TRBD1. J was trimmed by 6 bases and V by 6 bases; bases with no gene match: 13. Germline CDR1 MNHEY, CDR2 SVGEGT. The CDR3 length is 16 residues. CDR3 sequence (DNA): TGTGCCAGCAGCCCTTCTTGGGGGACAGGGGATGATGGCTACACCTTC. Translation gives CASSPSWGTGDDGYTF.

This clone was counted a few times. In nucleotides, the CDR3 is TGTGCCAGCAGCCTAACGCCGACGGGAGCTAACTATGGCTACACCTTC. It yields the protein CASSLTPTGANYGYTF. This chain uses TRBV7-9 with TRBJ1-2, with unresolved D. The CDR3 spans 16 residues. V lost 5 bases to trimming and J lost 0 bases, with 16 bases between them. Germline V gene sequence: CDR1 SEHNR, CDR2 FQNEAQ (reference sequence).

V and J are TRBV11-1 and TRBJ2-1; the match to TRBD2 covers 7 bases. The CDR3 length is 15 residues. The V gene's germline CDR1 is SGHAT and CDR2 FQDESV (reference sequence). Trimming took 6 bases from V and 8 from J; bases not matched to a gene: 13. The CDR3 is CASRPSGGLTHEQFF. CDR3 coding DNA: TGTGCCAGCAGACCCTCGGGAGGACTTACGCATGAGCAGTTCTTC.

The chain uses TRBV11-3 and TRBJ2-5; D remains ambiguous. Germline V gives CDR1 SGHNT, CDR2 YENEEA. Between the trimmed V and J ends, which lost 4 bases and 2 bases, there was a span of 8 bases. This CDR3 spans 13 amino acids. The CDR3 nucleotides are TGTGCCAGCAGCTGGAGAGAACAAGAGACCCAGTACTTC. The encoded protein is CASSWREQETQYF.

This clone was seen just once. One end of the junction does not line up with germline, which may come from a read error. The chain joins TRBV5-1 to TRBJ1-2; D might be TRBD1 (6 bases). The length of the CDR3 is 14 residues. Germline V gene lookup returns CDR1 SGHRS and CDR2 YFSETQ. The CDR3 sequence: CAGSLMTGSYGHTF. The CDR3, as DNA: TGCGCCGGCAGCTTGATGACAGGTTCTTATGGCCACACCTTC.

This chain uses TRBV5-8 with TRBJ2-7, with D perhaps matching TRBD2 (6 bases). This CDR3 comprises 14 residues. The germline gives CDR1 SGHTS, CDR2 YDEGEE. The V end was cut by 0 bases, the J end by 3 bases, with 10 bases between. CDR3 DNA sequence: TGTGCCAGCAGCTTGGCCGGGAGACGCTACGAGCAGTACTTC. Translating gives CASSLAGRRYEQYF. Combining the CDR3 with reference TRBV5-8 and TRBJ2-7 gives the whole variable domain EAGVTQSPTHLIKTRGQQATLRCSPISGHTSVYWYQQALGLGLQFLLWYDEGEERNRGNFPPRFSGRQFPNYSSELNVNALELEDSALYLCASSLAGRRYEQYFGPGTRLTVT.